Following are 27 T cell receptor beta chains from one sample sequenced in a study of blood T cell repertoires in COVID-19. Profiling relied on immunoSEQ multiplex PCR, and the TCRdb table lists in-frame clones only, not all of them. This sample has roughly 200,000 clones, with around 90% found just once. Sequenced input: peripheral blood. The receptors were gathered from a man aged 35 to 55 with active or convalescent COVID-19.

The V call is TRBV7-3, the J call TRBJ1-1, with 7 bases that match TRBD1. CDR3 size: 17 residues. V shed 0 bases, J shed 5 bases, and the junction held 12 bases outside the gene matches. CDR1 SGHTA and CDR2 FQGTGA come from the germline V gene. The CDR3 sequence is CASSLTLGAGGRTEAFF. In DNA form, the CDR3 reads TGTGCCAGCAGCTTAACCCTCGGGGCAGGGGGAAGGACTGAAGCTTTCTTT.

The chain has TRBV20-1 and TRBJ2-3; the D is unclear. V was pared by 0 bases and J by 5 bases, with 3 bases between. The CDR3 is 11 residues long. Germline lookup yields CDR1 DFQATT and CDR2 SNEGSKA (reference sequence). CDR3 bases: TGCAGTGCTAGAGAGCGAGATACGCAGTATTTT. This encodes CSARERDTQYF.

The rearrangement uses TRBV7-2 and TRBJ2-3, with 7 bases lining up with TRBD2. V shed 4 bases and J 2 bases; nucleotides not matched to a gene: 6. This CDR3 is built from 15 residues. The V gene's germline CDR1 is SGHTA and CDR2 FQGNSA. The CDR3 region is CASSSSSGYTDTQYF. The DNA of the CDR3 is TGTGCCAGCAGCTCATCTAGCGGTTACACAGATACGCAGTATTTT.

The chain recombines TRBV3-1 (or the pseudogene TRBV3-2) with TRBJ2-1, with 10 positions matching TRBD2. V lost 5 bases and J lost 4; bases outside the gene matches: 5. CDR1 is LGHDT and CDR2 is YNNKEL in the germline V gene (reference sequence). The CDR3 length is 15 residues. The CDR3 nucleotides read TGTGCCAGCAGCGATACTAGCGGGGTTTACAATGAGCAGTTCTTC. Protein product: CASSDTSGVYNEQFF.

This clone was recorded a few times. The rearrangement uses TRBV7-6 and TRBJ1-1; D perhaps matches TRBD1 (5 bases). This CDR3 is 13 amino acids long. Per the germline V gene, CDR1 is SGHVS and CDR2 is FNYEAQ. Trimming shortened V by 5 bases and J by 0 bases, and 7 bases separated the two germline ends. CDR3 residues: CASSPTVNTEAFF. CDR3 nucleotide sequence: TGTGCCAGCAGCCCGACAGTGAACACTGAAGCTTTCTTT.

V and J are TRBV14 and TRBJ2-7; weak D call: TRBD1 (5 bases). Germline CDR1 reads SGHDN; CDR2 reads FVKESK. This CDR3 has 14 amino acids. V was cut by 1 base and J by 6 bases, with 13 bases left in between. CDR3 DNA: TGTGCCAGCAGCCAAGGGGGCCCCGGCGGCGAGCAGTACTTC. Its translation is CASSQGGPGGEQYF. Full variable domain (outside the CDR3, taken from reference TRBV14 and TRBJ2-7): EAGVTQFPSHSVIEKGQTVTLRCDPISGHDNLYWYRRVMGKEIKFLLHFVKESKQDESGMPNNRFLAERTGGTYSTLKVQPAELEDSGVYFCASSQGGPGGEQYFGPGTRLTVT.

V and J are TRBV19 and TRBJ1-1, with a possible D match to TRBD1 (6 bases). Germline values: CDR1 LNHDA, CDR2 SQIVND (reference sequence). Trimming cost V 4 bases and J 0 bases, with 15 bases left between them. The CDR3 is 16 amino acids. The CDR3 spells CASSTGETTMNTEAFF. The CDR3, as DNA: TGTGCCAGTAGTACAGGGGAAACAACCATGAACACTGAAGCTTTCTTT.

The chain joins TRBV5-1 to TRBJ2-2; D might be TRBD1 (6 bases). The V end lost 7 bases, the J end lost 4 bases, and 14 bases lay between the germline ends. Germline loops: CDR1 SGHRS, CDR2 YFSETQ. This CDR3 has 14 residues. In nucleotides, the CDR3 is TGCGCCAGCGGGTCACAGGGCGGCACCGGGGAGCTGTTTTTT. Amino acids: CASGSQGGTGELFF.

The chain combines TRBV6-5 with TRBJ1-1; D gene uncertain. The CDR3 covers 13 residues. Trimming removed 2 bases at V and 11 bases at J, with 15 bases between. The V gene's germline CDR1 is MNHEY and CDR2 SVGAGI. The CDR3, as DNA: TGTGCCAGCAGTTACCGGAGTGGCGTGTGGGCTTTCTTT. Its translation: CASSYRSGVWAFF.

The chain carries TRBV7-3 and TRBJ2-7; 7 bases are shared with TRBD2. Germline V gene data show CDR1 as SGHTA and CDR2 as FQGTGA. Trimming cost V 3 bases and J 4 bases; bases outside gene matches: 3. The length of the CDR3 is 13 residues. Here the CDR3 DNA reads TGTGCCAGCAGCTTCGGCGGGGGTTACGAGCAGTACTTC. This sequence encodes CASSFGGGYEQYF.

In nucleotides, the CDR3 is TGTGCCAGAAGCCCCCAGGGGTACTATGGCTACACCTTC. Translated, it gives CARSPQGYYGYTF. The chain couples TRBV5-3 to TRBJ1-2; tentatively, D is TRBD1 (6 bases). TRBV5-3 is designated an ORF whose function remains uncertain. Trimming took off 4 bases at V and 3 bases at J, with 10 bases between the two ends. This CDR3 spans 13 amino acids.

The chain carries TRBV5-5 and TRBJ1-1, with D perhaps matching TRBD1 (5 bases). The length of the CDR3 is 15 residues. CDR1 is SGHKS, CDR2 YYEKEE, per germline (reference sequence). Trimming left V 4 bases short and J 4 bases short, with 17 bases between. The CDR3 sequence is CASSTGGRRGTEAFF. The CDR3 coding sequence is TGTGCCAGCAGCACCGGAGGGAGGAGGGGCACTGAAGCTTTCTTT. Variable domain in full (rest from reference TRBV5-5 and TRBJ1-1): DAGVTQSPTHLIKTRGQQVTLRCSPISGHKSVSWYQQVLGQGPQFIFQYYEKEERGRGNFPDRFSARQFPNYSSELNVNALLLGDSALYLCASSTGGRRGTEAFFGQGTRLTVV.

The chain recombines TRBV9 with TRBJ1-5; D gene uncertain. Looked up from germline, CDR1 is SGDLS and CDR2 is YYNGEE. The CDR3 runs to 13 residues. Trimming took off 4 bases at V and 7 bases at J, with 12 bases between the two ends. CDR3 loop: CASSFLDGQPQHF. DNA for the CDR3: TGTGCCAGCAGCTTTCTCGATGGCCAGCCCCAGCATTTT. Complete variable domain (other parts from reference TRBV9 and TRBJ1-5): DSGVTQTPKHLITATGQRVTLRCSPRSGDLSVYWYQQSLDQGLQFLIQYYNGEERAKGNILERFSAQQFPDLHSELNLSSLELGDSALYFCASSFLDGQPQHFGDGTRLSIL.

Written as DNA, the CDR3 is TGTGCCAGCTCACCACCCCCGGTGCTCACTGAAGCTTTCTTT. It translates to CASSPPPVLTEAFF. V is TRBV18 and J is TRBJ1-1, with D uncertain. The CDR3 length is 14 residues. The V end lost 0 bases, the J end lost 4 bases, and 9 bases lay between the germline ends. The V gene's germline CDR1 is KGHSH and CDR2 LQKENI.

The genes are TRBV6-5 and TRBJ2-2; a weak D match, TRBD1 (5 bases). This CDR3 has 16 residues. Trimming removed 0 bases at V and 1 base at J, with 9 bases between. The germline gives CDR1 MNHEY, CDR2 SVGAGI. CDR3 amino acids: CASSYSGQGNTGELFF. DNA for the CDR3: TGTGCCAGCAGTTACTCCGGGCAGGGGAACACCGGGGAGCTGTTTTTT.

The V gene is TRBV15, the J gene TRBJ2-3; TRBD1 is a possible D gene (7 bases). Trimming removed 5 bases at V and 1 base at J, with 10 bases between. Germline V CDR1 and CDR2: LNHNV, YYDKDF (reference sequence). This CDR3 region has 14 residues. The CDR3 sequence is CATSQGGGTDTQYF. The CDR3 coding sequence is TGTGCCACCAGCCAGGGGGGCGGCACAGATACGCAGTATTTT. The whole variable domain, filled in from reference TRBV15 and TRBJ2-3, reads DAMVIQNPRYQVTQFGKPVTLSCSQTLNHNVMYWYQQKSSQAPKLLFHYYDKDFNNEADTPDNFQSRRPNTSFCFLDIRSPGLGDTAMYLCATSQGGGTDTQYFGPGTRLTVL.

The chain employs TRBV7-3 and TRBJ2-3; D uncertain. The ends were cut back, 3 bases at V and 0 bases at J, with 10 bases in the middle. CDR3 length: 15 amino acids. From germline, CDR1 is SGHTA and CDR2 FQGTGA. This CDR3 reads CASSFDITSTDTQYF. The CDR3 DNA is TGTGCCAGCAGCTTCGACATAACTAGCACAGATACGCAGTATTTT. The variable domain in full, completed from reference TRBV7-3 and TRBJ2-3, reads GAGVSQTPSNKVTEKGKYVELRCDPISGHTALYWYRQSLGQGPEFLIYFQGTGAADDSGLPNDRFFAVRPEGSVSTLKIQRTERGDSAVYLCASSFDITSTDTQYFGPGTRLTVL.

V gene TRBV30 combines with J gene TRBJ1-3; D remains unclear. Per the germline V gene, CDR1 is GTSNPN and CDR2 is SVGIG (reference sequence). CDR3 size: 14 residues. V shed 0 bases and J shed 5 bases, with 11 bases lying between them. CDR3 sequence reads: CAWSVLGSRNTIYF. The DNA of the CDR3 is TGTGCCTGGAGTGTACTAGGGAGTAGAAACACCATATATTTT.

The CDR3 DNA follows: TGTGCCAGCAGTTACTCGGGGGGGACAATACATAGCAATCAGCCCCAGCATTTT. Amino acid sequence: CASSYSGGTIHSNQPQHF. The chain is built from TRBV6-2 or TRBV6-3 and TRBJ1-5, with D perhaps TRBD1 (6 bases). Between the trimmed V and J ends, which lost 0 bases and 0 bases, there was a span of 15 bases. CDR3 length: 18 residues. Per germline, CDR1 MNHEY and CDR2 SVGEGT.

This clone was recorded only once. The chain recombines TRBV7-9 with TRBJ1-2; TRBD1 might be the D (6 bases). V was shortened by 5 bases and J by 4 bases, with 11 bases between the two germline ends. This CDR3 is 13 amino acids long. CDR1 is SEHNR and CDR2 is FQNEAQ in the germline V gene (reference sequence). The CDR3 protein is CASSQAGAYGYTF. The CDR3 bases are TGTGCCAGCAGCCAAGCGGGGGCCTATGGCTACACCTTC. The entire variable domain, with the rest obtained from reference TRBV7-9 and TRBJ1-2, is as follows: DTGVSQNPRHKITKRGQNVTFRCDPISEHNRLYWYRQTLGQGPEFLTYFQNEAQLEKSRLLSDRFSAERPKGSFSTLEIQRTEQGDSAMYLCASSQAGAYGYTFGSGTRLTVV.

A note on this clone: A junction end diverges from the germline sequence, so it may reflect a read error. The chain carries TRBV7-7 and TRBJ1-3, with 7 bases lining up with TRBD1. This CDR3 is 15 amino acids long. Germline V gene sequence: CDR1 SSHAT, CDR2 FNYEAQ (reference sequence). The CDR3 spells CASSSGTDTGNTIYF. The CDR3 DNA follows: TGTGCTAGCAGCTCTGGGACAGATACTGGAAACACCATATATTTT. The whole variable domain, filled in from reference TRBV7-7 and TRBJ1-3, reads GAGVSQSPRYKVTKRGQDVTLRCDPISSHATLYWYQQALGQGPEFLTYFNYEAQPDKSGLPSDRFSAERPEGSISTLTIQRTEQRDSAMYRCASSSGTDTGNTIYFGEGSWLTVV.

The chain links TRBV28 to TRBJ2-1, with D possibly TRBD1 on 6 matching bases. The V and J ends lost 2 bases and 9 bases respectively, with 8 bases between them. The CDR3 runs to 12 residues. Germline assignment: CDR1 MDHEN and CDR2 SYDVKM. CDR3 sequence: CASSLNRVEQFF. The DNA of the CDR3 is TGTGCCAGCAGTTTAAACAGGGTTGAGCAGTTCTTC. Full variable domain (missing parts from reference TRBV28 and TRBJ2-1): DVKVTQSSRYLVKRTGEKVFLECVQDMDHENMFWYRQDPGLGLRLIYFSYDVKMKEKGDIPEGYSVSREKKERFSLILESASTNQTSMYLCASSLNRVEQFFGPGTRLTVL.

This clone was counted many times. The V call is TRBV11-2, the J call TRBJ1-3, with D perhaps TRBD1 (5 bases). The CDR3 sequence is 15 residues long. Trimming shortened V by 5 bases and J by 4 bases, and 15 bases separated the two germline ends. Per germline, CDR1 SGHAT and CDR2 FQNNGV. The CDR3 DNA sequence: TGTGCCAGCAGCCAAAGTTGGGGGGAAGGAAACACCATATATTTT. Translated: CASSQSWGEGNTIYF.

This chain connects TRBV12-3 or TRBV12-4 to TRBJ2-7; D unresolved. The CDR3 contains 13 residues. The germline V and J ends were trimmed by 5 bases and 4 bases, with 12 bases remaining between them. CDR3 loop: CASSDRRWYEQYF. CDR3 nucleotide sequence: TGTGCCAGCAGTGATAGGCGGTGGTACGAGCAGTACTTC.

The genes are TRBV3-1 (or the pseudogene TRBV3-2) and TRBJ1-2; D unclear. CDR3 size: 15 residues. CDR1 is LGHDT and CDR2 is YNNKEL in the germline V gene (reference sequence). V lost 0 bases, J lost 2 bases, and 10 bases lay in between. The CDR3 bases are TGTGCCAGCAGCCAAGATTTAGACAAGAACTATGGCTACACCTTC. This encodes CASSQDLDKNYGYTF.

The genes are TRBV27 and TRBJ1-5, with a weak D call TRBD1 (5 bases). The V end was cut by 4 bases, the J end by 6 bases, with 13 bases between. From germline, CDR1 is MNHEY and CDR2 SMNVEV (reference sequence). This CDR3 comprises 14 residues. The CDR3 DNA follows: TGTGCCAGCAGTTCAATCTCAGGGCTTCAGCCCCAGCATTTT. It encodes CASSSISGLQPQHF.

V and J are TRBV29-1 and TRBJ1-4; no definite D call. The CDR3 loop spans 12 amino acids. Per germline, CDR1 SQVTM and CDR2 ANQGSEA. Deletions cut 4 bases from V and 5 bases from J, with 8 bases between. The CDR3 loop is CSVVPVNEKLFF. The CDR3 DNA sequence: TGCAGCGTTGTGCCGGTAAATGAAAAACTGTTTTTT.